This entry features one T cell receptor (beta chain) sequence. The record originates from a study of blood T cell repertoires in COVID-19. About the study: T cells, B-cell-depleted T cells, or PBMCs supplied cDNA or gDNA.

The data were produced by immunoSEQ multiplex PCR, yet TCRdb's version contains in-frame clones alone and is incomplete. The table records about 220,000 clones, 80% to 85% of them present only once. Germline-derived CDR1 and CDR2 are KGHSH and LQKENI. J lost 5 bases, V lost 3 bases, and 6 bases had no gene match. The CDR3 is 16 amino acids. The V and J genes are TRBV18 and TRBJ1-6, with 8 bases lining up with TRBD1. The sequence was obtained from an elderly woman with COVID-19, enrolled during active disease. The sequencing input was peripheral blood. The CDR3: CASSPGTGVNNSPLHF. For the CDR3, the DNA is TGTGCCAGCTCACCCGGGACAGGCGTTAATAATTCACCCCTCCACTTT.